The rows below give T cell receptor beta chains drawn from one sample of a study of blood T cell repertoires in COVID-19. The repertoire was sequenced with immunoSEQ multiplex PCR; TCRdb's copy has only in-frame clones and lacks some. This sample yields roughly 260,000 clones, of which approximately 90% are seen a single time; 0.95% to 1.5% belongs to the top ten. The sequenced sample was PBMCs or T cells enriched from blood (not recorded which). These receptors all come from a human donor in a cohort exposed to, infected with or recovered from COVID-19 (not recorded which). The donor label of this sample is uncertain. The CDR3 runs from the conserved cysteine through the conserved F or W. A D gene is named only where the DNA matches it firmly. For some rows the clone size is stated as once, few or many, or as a class when expanded; others skip it.

CDR3	DNA	D	size	V	J
CASSQEIGQYNSPLHF	TGCGCCAGCAGCCAAGAGATAGGACAATATAATTCACCCCTCCACTTT	.	.	TRBV4-1	TRBJ1-6
CASSLDRWPSPSDEKLFF	TGTGCCAGCAGCTTGGATCGTTGGCCCTCACCCAGCGATGAAAAACTGTTTTTT	.	.	TRBV5-6	TRBJ1-4
CASKGGVEAGEQYF	TGTGCCAGTAAAGGAGGAGTTGAGGCGGGAGAGCAGTACTTC	.	few	TRBV19	TRBJ2-7
CASSQGTGAGELFF	TGTGCCAGCAGCCAAGGGACGGGGGCCGGGGAGCTGTTTTTT	.	.	TRBV3-1/TRBV3-2	TRBJ2-2
CASSPGLAGDDEQFF	TGTGCCAGCAGCCCCGGACTAGCGGGGGACGATGAGCAGTTCTTC	TRBD2	.	TRBV11-1	TRBJ2-1
CASSLASGAGELFF	TGCGCCAGCAGCTTGGCATCAGGGGCCGGGGAGCTGTTTTTT	.	.	TRBV5-1	TRBJ2-2
CAISESIGDSPLHF	TGTGCCATCAGTGAGTCCATCGGGGATTCACCCCTCCACTTT	.	few	TRBV10-3	TRBJ1-6
CASSERRPRREYF	TGTGCCAGCAGTGAACGGCGGCCCAGGAGGGAGTATTTT	.	.	TRBV2	TRBJ2-3
CASSVGQNNQPQHF	TGTGCCAGCAGCGTAGGACAGAACAATCAGCCCCAGCATTTT	.	.	TRBV9	TRBJ1-5
CASSVTVNNEQFF	TGTGCCAGTAGTGTGACAGTCAACAATGAGCAGTTCTTC	.	.	TRBV19	TRBJ2-1
CASGREGASEKLFF	TGTGCCAGCGGGCGGGAAGGGGCGAGTGAAAAACTGTTTTTT	.	.	TRBV27	TRBJ1-4
CASSFWTSSSYEQYF	TGTGCCAGCAGCTTCTGGACTTCTAGCTCCTACGAGCAGTACTTC	.	.	TRBV5-6	TRBJ2-7
CASSKQGATEAFF	TGTGCCAGTAGTAAACAGGGGGCGACTGAAGCTTTCTTT	TRBD1	.	TRBV19	TRBJ1-1
CASTFGQDSKSETQYF	TGTGCCAGCACCTTCGGACAGGACAGCAAGAGTGAGACCCAGTACTTC	.	once	TRBV12-1	TRBJ2-5
CASSLGTANTEAFF	TGCGCCAGCAGTTTGGGGACAGCTAACACTGAAGCTTTCTTT	TRBD1	.	TRBV5-1	TRBJ1-1
CASVRRGTGELFF	TGTGCCAGCGTAAGGAGGGGCACCGGGGAGCTGTTTTTT	.	once	TRBV12-3/TRBV12-4	TRBJ2-2
CASSIVQGVNYGYTF	TGTGCCAGTAGTATAGTTCAGGGGGTTAACTATGGCTACACCTTC	TRBD1	once	TRBV19	TRBJ1-2
CASSPDRRGEKLFF	TGTGCCAGCTCACCCGACAGGAGAGGTGAAAAACTGTTTTTT	.	.	TRBV18	TRBJ1-4
CASSSGTDYGYTF	TGCGCCAGCAGCTCCGGGACAGACTATGGCTACACCTTC	TRBD1	.	TRBV5-1	TRBJ1-2
CASSPETPEGIYEQYF	TGTGCCAGCAGCCCCGAGACACCGGAGGGGATCTACGAGCAGTACTTC	.	.	TRBV28	TRBJ2-7
CASSLPGQGGYGYTF	TGTGCCAGCAGCTTGCCGGGACAGGGAGGGTATGGCTACACCTTC	TRBD1	.	TRBV5-6	TRBJ1-2
CAITRTGEGDGYTF	TGTGCCATCACCAGGACAGGGGAAGGCGATGGCTACACCTTC	TRBD1	.	TRBV10-3	TRBJ1-2
CASSFSAQGNSPLHF	TGTGCCAGCAGCTTCTCCGCGCAGGGGAATTCACCCCTCCACTTT	.	few	TRBV11-2	TRBJ1-6
CASSPSRGDAQYF	TGTGCCAGCAGCCCCTCTAGGGGTGACGCGCAGTACTTC	.	few	TRBV7-9	TRBJ2-7
CASRPGTGGKYTIYF	TGTGCCAGCAGACCCGGGACAGGGGGCAAATACACCATATATTTT	TRBD1	.	TRBV6-6	TRBJ1-3
CAIRNRVGANVLTF	TGTGCCATCAGGAACAGGGTTGGGGCCAACGTCCTGACTTTC	.	.	TRBV10-3	TRBJ2-6
CASSLKWVGDNTGELFF	TGCGCCAGCAGCTTGAAATGGGTAGGGGATAACACCGGGGAGCTGTTTTTT	.	.	TRBV5-1	TRBJ2-2
CASSIRGQSDGYTF	TGTGCCAGCAGCATTAGGGGACAGAGCGATGGCTACACCTTC	TRBD1	.	TRBV6-5	TRBJ1-2
CASADGGRNQPQHF	TGTGCCAGTGCCGATGGGGGCAGGAATCAGCCCCAGCATTTT	.	once	TRBV6-5	TRBJ1-5
CASSPVGGVSYNEQFF	TGTGCCAGCAGTCCGGTCGGGGGGGTTTCCTACAATGAGCAGTTCTTC	TRBD2	once	TRBV6-2/TRBV6-3	TRBJ2-1
CASSGAGGNQPQHF	TGTGCCAGCAGTGGGGCAGGCGGCAATCAGCCCCAGCATTTT	.	.	TRBV25-1	TRBJ1-5
CASSLSLGARTEAFF	TGTGCCAGCAGTCTAAGTCTGGGGGCTCGGACTGAAGCTTTCTTT	.	.	TRBV27	TRBJ1-1
CASSPTSSQETQYF	TGCGCCAGCAGCCCTACTAGCTCCCAAGAGACCCAGTACTTC	.	.	TRBV5-1	TRBJ2-5
CASSQGLAGGLDTQYF	TGCGCCAGCAGCCAGGGACTAGCGGGGGGGTTAGATACGCAGTATTTT	TRBD2	.	TRBV4-1	TRBJ2-3
CASSPPNTEAFF	TGTGCCAGCAGCCCCCCTAACACTGAAGCTTTCTTT	.	.	TRBV9	TRBJ1-1
CASSPSQGHNSPLHF	TGTGCCAGCTCACCAAGTCAGGGTCATAATTCACCCCTCCACTTT	.	.	TRBV18	TRBJ1-6
CASSLGQSTDTQYF	TGTGCCAGCAGCTTGGGACAGAGCACAGATACGCAGTATTTT	TRBD1	.	TRBV7-2	TRBJ2-3
CASSISSSMNTEAFF	TGTGCCAGTAGTATTAGTAGTTCGATGAACACTGAAGCTTTCTTT	.	few	TRBV19	TRBJ1-1
CASSELAKNIQYF	TGTGCCAGCAGTGAACTAGCCAAAAACATTCAGTACTTC	.	once	TRBV6-1	TRBJ2-4
CASSKTRDTINEKLFF	TGTGCCAGCAGCAAAACACGGGACACGATCAATGAAAAACTGTTTTTT	.	.	TRBV5-4	TRBJ1-4
CASSLGGAAGNTIYF	TGTGCCAGCAGCTTAGGTGGGGCGGCTGGAAACACCATATATTTT	.	.	TRBV11-2	TRBJ1-3
CASSWIGGGAEDTQYF	TGTGCCAGCAGCTGGATTGGCGGGGGCGCTGAGGATACGCAGTATTTT	.	.	TRBV11-2	TRBJ2-3
CASSVHWRDAGNTIYF	TGTGCCAGCAGCGTACATTGGAGGGACGCTGGAAACACCATATATTTT	.	.	TRBV9	TRBJ1-3
CATLWDSYGYTF	TGTGCCACCCTTTGGGACAGTTATGGCTACACCTTC	TRBD1	.	TRBV6-5	TRBJ1-2
CARGGQSSYEQYF	TGTGCCAGAGGGGGCCAGAGCTCCTACGAGCAGTACTTC	TRBD1	few	TRBV2	TRBJ2-7
CASSFTRAGDLTDTQYF	TGTGCCAGCAGTTTCACTAGAGCGGGGGACCTCACAGATACGCAGTATTTT	TRBD2	few	TRBV27	TRBJ2-3
CASSRLQGGGYTF	TGTGCCAGCAGCCGCTTACAGGGCGGAGGCTACACCTTC	.	.	TRBV3-1/TRBV3-2	TRBJ1-2
CASSPRDRPLSGELFF	TGTGCCAGCAGCCCCCGGGACAGACCTTTGTCCGGGGAGCTGTTTTTT	TRBD1	few	TRBV7-3	TRBJ2-2